The 7 T cell receptor beta chains listed next were all sequenced from one sample in a study of shared clonotypes between healthy human individuals. Sequenced by immunoSEQ multiplex PCR; TCRdb stores in-frame clones only, minus some. The sample lists hundreds of thousands of clones; less than 85% were seen once. Source material: memory CD4+ T cells sorted from blood. The subset is: CD45RA-negative fraction. These receptors all stem from a man aged 25 to 40 in good health.

The J gene is TRBJ1-2, the V gene TRBV7-9; 7 bases map to TRBD1. The CDR3 extends over 15 amino acids. Germline V gene lookup returns CDR1 SEHNR and CDR2 FQNEAQ (reference sequence). V lost 6 bases and J lost 3; bases outside the gene matches: 10. Here the CDR3 DNA reads TGTGCCAGCAGGGACGACAGGGCGAGCGACTATGGCTACACCTTC. Protein: CASRDDRASDYGYTF.

The chain employs TRBV13 and TRBJ1-1; D not resolved. Trimming removed 0 bases at V and 0 bases at J, with 8 bases between. CDR1 is PRHDT, CDR2 FYEKMQ, per germline (reference sequence). The CDR3 is made up of 15 amino acids. CDR3 bases: TGTGCCAGCAGCTTAGGGCATCGCATGAACACTGAAGCTTTCTTT. Its protein is CASSLGHRMNTEAFF.

J is TRBJ2-1 and V is TRBV25-1; 11 nucleotides agree with TRBD2. Per the germline V gene, CDR1 is MGHDK and CDR2 is SYGVNS. Losses at the gene ends were 8 bases for V and 7 bases for J; bases not matched to a gene: 7. The CDR3 is 14 residues long. CDR3 in amino acids: CASATSGRRNEQFF. CDR3 DNA: TGTGCCAGCGCTACTAGCGGGAGACGAAATGAGCAGTTCTTC.

The chain recombines TRBV19 with TRBJ1-3; D not resolved. V gave up 7 bases and J gave up 3 bases, with 16 bases separating them. The CDR3 runs to 15 residues. CDR1 LNHDA and CDR2 SQIVND come from the germline V gene (reference sequence). This CDR3 reads CASILRAHFGNTIYF. CDR3 coding DNA: TGTGCCAGTATCCTTCGGGCCCATTTTGGAAACACCATATATTTT.

The V gene is TRBV18, the J gene TRBJ2-3, with D perhaps TRBD1 (5 bases). From germline, CDR1 is KGHSH and CDR2 LQKENI. The V end lost 2 bases, the J end lost 5 bases, and 8 bases lay between the germline ends. The CDR3 is 13 residues long. CDR3 in DNA: TGTGCCAGCTCACCAACAGGCCTAGATACGCAGTATTTT. As protein: CASSPTGLDTQYF. Supplemented by reference TRBV18 and TRBJ2-3, the full variable domain reads NAGVMQNPRHLVRRRGQEARLRCSPMKGHSHVYWYRQLPEEGLKFMVYLQKENIIDESGMPKERFSAEFPKEGPSILRIQQVVRGDSAAYFCASSPTGLDTQYFGPGTRLTVL.

The chain employs TRBV4-3 and TRBJ2-1; D is perhaps TRBD1 (6 bases). V lost 6 bases to trimming and J lost 2 bases, with 11 bases between them. From germline, CDR1 is LGHNA and CDR2 YSLEER. This CDR3 has 14 amino acids. CDR3: CASSQGQPYNEQFF. The CDR3 DNA sequence: TGCGCCAGCAGTCAGGGGCAGCCCTACAATGAGCAGTTCTTC.

V gene TRBV7-6 combines with J gene TRBJ1-2; maybe TRBD1 (5 bases). The CDR3 loop spans 15 amino acids. Germline V gives CDR1 SGHVS, CDR2 FNYEAQ. Deletions cut 0 bases from V and 7 bases from J, with 15 bases between. CDR3 nucleotide sequence: TGTGCCAGCAGCTTAGCCGGGGCAGATCTGGGTGGCTACACCTTC. It specifies CASSLAGADLGGYTF.